The T cell receptor beta chain under discussion was sequenced for a study of blood T cell repertoires in COVID-19. Study summary: The origin of the acute and convalescent COVID-19 samples was the United States, Italy and Spain. Sources were T cells, B-cell-depleted T cells, or PBMCs; the material itself was cDNA or gDNA.

TCRdb's copy holds only in-frame clones and misses some; the assay was immunoSEQ multiplex PCR. The sample carries 150,000 to 200,000 clones, just over 85% recorded once. This CDR3 has 13 amino acids. From germline, CDR1 is SEHNR and CDR2 FQNEAQ (reference sequence). V lost 9 bases and J 4 bases, leaving 13 bases between the germline ends. The receptor was isolated from a woman under 30 who had recovered from COVID-19. The sequencing sample was made of PBMCs or T cells enriched from blood (not recorded which). The V gene is TRBV7-9, the J gene TRBJ1-5, with a tentative D call TRBD1 (6 bases). In DNA form, the CDR3 reads TGTGCCAGAAACAGGGAGGGGAATCAGCCCCAGCATTTT. Its translation is CARNREGNQPQHF.